This T cell receptor beta chain was documented in a study of graft-versus-host responses after intestinal transplantation. General study findings and limits: Early HvG declines after transplant were associated with peak circulating GvH clone levels.

TCRdb's copy holds only in-frame clones and misses some; the assay was immunoSEQ multiplex PCR. The table has about 85,000 clones, roughly 90% seen once. On this clone itself: No antigen is known for it.

The TCR was taken from a human donor who was the organ donor for an intestinal transplant. The specimen comprised unstimulated CD8+ T cells sorted from spleen or lymph node cells, sampled before transplant.

The CDR3 region has the DNA TGTGCCAGCAGTTCCCGGGTCGTGAACACTGAAGCTTTCTTT. It is translated as CASSSRVVNTEAFF. This chain joins TRBV27 and TRBJ1-1; D is undetermined. CDR3 length: 14 amino acids. The germline V and J ends were trimmed by 4 bases and 0 bases, with 9 bases remaining between them. CDR1 is MNHEY, CDR2 SMNVEV, per germline (reference sequence).